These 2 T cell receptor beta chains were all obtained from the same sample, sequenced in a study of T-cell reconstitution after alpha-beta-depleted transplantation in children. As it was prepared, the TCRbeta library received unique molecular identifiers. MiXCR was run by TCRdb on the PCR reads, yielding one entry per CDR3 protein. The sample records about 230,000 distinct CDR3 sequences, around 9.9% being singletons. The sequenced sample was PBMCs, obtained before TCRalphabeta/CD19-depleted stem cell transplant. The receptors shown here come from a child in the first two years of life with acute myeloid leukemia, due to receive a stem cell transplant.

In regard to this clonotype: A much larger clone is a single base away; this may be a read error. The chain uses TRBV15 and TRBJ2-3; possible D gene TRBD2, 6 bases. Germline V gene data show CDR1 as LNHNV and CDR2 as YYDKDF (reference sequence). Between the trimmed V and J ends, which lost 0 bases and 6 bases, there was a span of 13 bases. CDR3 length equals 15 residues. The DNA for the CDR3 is TGTGCCACCAGCAGAGAGGCTAGCGAGCCTGATACGCAGTATTTT. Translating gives CATSREASEPDTQYF.

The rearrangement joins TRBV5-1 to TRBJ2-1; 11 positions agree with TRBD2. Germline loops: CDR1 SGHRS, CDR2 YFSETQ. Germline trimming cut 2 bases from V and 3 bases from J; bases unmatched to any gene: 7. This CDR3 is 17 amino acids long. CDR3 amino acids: CASSFPLAGGFYNEQFF. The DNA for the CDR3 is TGCGCCAGCAGCTTTCCCCTAGCGGGGGGCTTCTACAATGAGCAGTTCTTC.